The next 10 T cell receptor beta chains were all read from a single sample in a study of T cells in Graves' hyperthyroidism and ophthalmopathy. The investigators amplified TCR beta CDR3 regions from RNA transcripts. TCR CDR3 underwent first-round RT-PCR with the HTBI primer set. TCRdb ran MiXCR on the multiplex PCR reads and lists one entry per CDR3 protein. The data hold some 500,000 distinct CDR3 sequences, with around 22% observed a single time. Source material: blood. The receptors shown here come from a woman in her twenties or thirties with Graves' ophthalmopathy.

This clonotype appeared many times. The V gene is TRBV11-2, the J gene TRBJ2-7; the D is unclear. This CDR3 spans 15 amino acids. Deletions cut 1 base from V and 0 bases from J, with 10 bases between. The germline V gene has CDR1 SGHAT and CDR2 FQNNGV. DNA of the CDR3: TGTGCCAGCAGCTTAGGGGATGACCTCTCCTACGAGCAGTACTTC. This codes for CASSLGDDLSYEQYF.

The chain is built from TRBV12-3 or TRBV12-4 and TRBJ1-1; TRBD1 matches at 10 bases. There are 14 residues in the CDR3. Losses at the gene ends were 6 bases for V and 4 bases for J; bases not matched to a gene: 5. The CDR3 coding sequence is TGTGCCAGCAGCTTTAGACAGGGGGCCACTGAAGCTTTCTTT. This codes for CASSFRQGATEAFF.

The chain combines TRBV6-1 with TRBJ1-6; 9 bases line up with TRBD1. The CDR3 extends over 16 amino acids. V lost 7 bases, J lost 5 bases, and 9 bases stayed unmatched. CDR1 and CDR2 (germline): MNHNS, SASEGT. The CDR3 bases are TGTGCCAGCAAACCTCCGGGGACAGGGAATAATTCACCCCTCCACTTT. This translates into CASKPPGTGNNSPLHF.

In its sample, this clonotype was seen many times. CDR3 DNA: TGTGCCAGCAGTTACTCGGGGTGGGGAAACTACGAGCAGTACTTC. This translates into CASSYSGWGNYEQYF. The chain couples TRBV6-5 to TRBJ2-7; D unresolved. V shed 0 bases and J shed 3 bases, with 12 bases lying between them. Germline V gives CDR1 MNHEY, CDR2 SVGAGI. CDR3 size: 15 residues.

At least ten counts were recorded for this clonotype. The chain uses TRBV6-2 or TRBV6-3 and TRBJ2-7, with 9 nucleotides matching TRBD1. The CDR3 is 16 residues long. V lost 4 bases, J lost 2 bases, and 9 bases stayed unmatched. Germline values: CDR1 MNHEY, CDR2 SVGEGT. CDR3 nucleotide sequence: TGTGCCAGCAGTTTTACCGGGACAGGGATTCCCTACGAGCAGTACTTC. Amino acids: CASSFTGTGIPYEQYF.

This clonotype was detected a few times. The rearrangement joins TRBV7-2 to TRBJ2-2; D ambiguous. Germline-derived CDR1 and CDR2 are SGHTA and FQGNSA. Trimming removed 3 bases from V and 5 bases from J, with 10 bases in between. The CDR3 is 14 amino acids. The CDR3 nucleotides read TGTGCCAGCAGCTTTAGAAGGCGGACCGGGGAGCTGTTTTTT. Translated: CASSFRRRTGELFF. Full variable domain (missing parts from reference TRBV7-2 and TRBJ2-2): GAGVSQSPSNKVTEKGKDVELRCDPISGHTALYWYRQSLGQGLEFLIYFQGNSAPDKSGLPSDRFSAERTGGSVSTLTIQRTQQEDSAVYLCASSFRRRTGELFFGEGSRLTVL.

This clonotype was found many times. CDR3 nucleotides: TGTGCCAGCAGCGTGGACGGGAACGAGCAGTACTTC. Translation: CASSVDGNEQYF. V gene TRBV9 combines with J gene TRBJ2-7; D may be TRBD2 (5 bases). This CDR3 contains 12 residues. Germline CDR1 is SGDLS and CDR2 is YYNGEE. V was pared by 2 bases and J by 5 bases, with 8 bases between.

The chain joins TRBV30 to TRBJ2-7, with D unresolved. The ends were cut back, 1 base at V and 4 bases at J, with 5 bases in the middle. Looked up from germline, CDR1 is GTSNPN and CDR2 is SVGIG (reference sequence). CDR3 size: 11 residues. The CDR3 loop reads CAWSAQYEQYF. The CDR3 coding sequence is TGTGCCTGGAGTGCACAATACGAGCAGTACTTC.

The chain couples TRBV12-3 or TRBV12-4 to TRBJ1-1; D not certain. This CDR3 comprises 14 residues. Deletions cut 4 bases from V and 1 base from J, with 10 bases between. The CDR3 region has the DNA TGTGCCAGCAGTTCCGGACGGAGGAACACTGAAGCTTTCTTT. It codes for CASSSGRRNTEAFF.

This clonotype was seen repeatedly, ten times or more. The chain has TRBV12-3 or TRBV12-4 and TRBJ1-1; no clear D. Trimming left V 6 bases short and J 2 bases short, with 16 bases between. The CDR3 sequence is 15 residues long. The CDR3 nucleotides are TGTGCCAGCAGCTCCACAGACCAACCAAACACTGAAGCTTTCTTT. Its protein product is CASSSTDQPNTEAFF.